Below are 9 T cell receptor beta chains sequenced from a single sample in a study of T cell responses to AZD1222 COVID-19 vaccine. This table comes from immunoSEQ multiplex PCR, and its TCRdb copy is limited to in-frame clones, with some not included. The table lists 84,000 or so clones, nearly 90% of them singletons. Sequenced here: peripheral blood, sampled on day 0 of AZD1222 vaccination. Receptors were obtained from an adult in good health.

The J gene is TRBJ1-1, the V gene TRBV6-5; a weak D match, TRBD1 (6 bases). The CDR3 is made up of 14 amino acids. The V and J ends lost 9 bases and 0 bases respectively, with 14 bases between them. Looked up from germline, CDR1 is MNHEY and CDR2 is SVGAGI. CDR3 amino acids: CASRDINMNTEAFF. DNA for the CDR3: TGTGCCAGTCGGGACATCAACATGAACACTGAAGCTTTCTTT.

This chain uses TRBV12-3 or TRBV12-4 with TRBJ1-5; 7 bases agree with TRBD1. Germline trimming cut 4 bases from V and 4 bases from J; bases unmatched to any gene: 1. The CDR3 runs to 13 residues. The CDR3 bases are TGTGCCAGCAGTTCGGGACAGAATCAGCCCCAGCATTTT. Amino acid sequence: CASSSGQNQPQHF.

The chain couples TRBV30 to TRBJ2-2, with TRBD1 matching 7 bases. Trimming removed 2 bases from V and 5 bases from J; junction bases left unmatched: 5. The CDR3 is 14 amino acids. Germline values: CDR1 GTSNPN, CDR2 SVGIG (reference sequence). CDR3 region: CAWSKRGLTGELFF. The CDR3 nucleotides read TGTGCCTGGAGTAAGAGGGGGCTAACCGGGGAGCTGTTTTTT.

CDR3 bases: TGTGCCAGCAGGGGCCAGAAGGGAACGGGCTATGGCTACACCTTC. Translation: CASRGQKGTGYGYTF. The gene calls are TRBV21-1 and TRBJ1-2. TRBV21-1 is labeled a pseudogene. The CDR3 length is 15 residues.

The chain employs TRBV7-2 and TRBJ1-1, with no clear D. The CDR3 covers 14 residues. Trimming left V 1 base short and J 1 base short, with 7 bases between. Germline CDR1 SGHTA, CDR2 FQGNSA. CDR3 nucleotides: TGTGCCAGCAGCTTAGTGTTCAGGAACACTGAAGCTTTCTTT. It translates to CASSLVFRNTEAFF.

The chain recombines TRBV6-5 with TRBJ1-1, with TRBD1 as a possible D gene (5 bases). Germline V gene data show CDR1 as MNHEY and CDR2 as SVGAGI. V lost 5 bases and J 7 bases, leaving 20 bases between the germline ends. CDR3 length: 15 amino acids. The CDR3 loop is CASSLWGGTLGEAFF. DNA for the CDR3: TGTGCCAGCAGTCTTTGGGGAGGGACCTTAGGTGAAGCTTTCTTT.

CDR3 in DNA: TGTGCCAGCTCACAAACCGGGACAGGGTATCAGCCCCAGCATTTT. Its translation is CASSQTGTGYQPQHF. The V call is TRBV18, the J call TRBJ1-5; TRBD1 aligns across 9 bases. The CDR3 contains 15 residues. Trimming removed 4 bases from V and 5 bases from J; junction bases left unmatched: 6. The germline V gene has CDR1 KGHSH and CDR2 LQKENI. Full variable domain (missing parts from reference TRBV18 and TRBJ1-5): NAGVMQNPRHLVRRRGQEARLRCSPMKGHSHVYWYRQLPEEGLKFMVYLQKENIIDESGMPKERFSAEFPKEGPSILRIQQVVRGDSAAYFCASSQTGTGYQPQHFGDGTRLSIL.

The rearrangement uses TRBV4-1 and TRBJ1-5; D is perhaps TRBD1 (5 bases). There are 15 residues in the CDR3. Germline CDR1 MGHRA, CDR2 YSYEKL. Trimming left V 0 bases short and J 6 bases short, with 12 bases between. In nucleotides, the CDR3 is TGCGCCAGCAGCCAAGATAACGCAGGGACTCAGCCCCAGCATTTT. Its protein is CASSQDNAGTQPQHF.

The CDR3 spells CASNSGTSGIYEQYF. The CDR3 DNA reads TGTGCCAGTAACAGCGGGACTAGCGGGATCTACGAGCAGTACTTC. This rearrangement joins TRBV19 to TRBJ2-7; the match to TRBD2 covers 13 bases. CDR1 and CDR2 (germline): LNHDA, SQIVND (reference sequence). V was clipped by 7 bases and J by 3 bases; unmatched bases: 6. The CDR3 is 15 amino acids.